The following is a T cell receptor (beta chain) sequence with its context. What it binds is not known. With 60 Vbeta and 13 Jbeta primers, the PCR was carried out. The assay was immunoSEQ multiplex PCR, and TCRdb's table has in-frame clones only and misses some. Here the sample spans tens of thousands of clones, roughly 76% being singletons. The data derive from a study of cytomegalovirus exposure and HLA in healthy donors. Overall study findings and caveats: A later analysis linked a missense DCLRE1C variant to TCR beta V- and J-gene trimming. Among TCR beta chains of equal frequency, HLA-associated ones were more clonally expanded in a later analysis. Follow-up analysis seemed to connect common viral pathogens with several of the most significant clusters identified.

Each donor's status was that of a healthy bone marrow donor. The source of this sequence is a man between 60 and 75 years old in good health and CMV-seropositive. Specimen: PBMCs.

This chain's CDR3 is CASSLALRGSNEKLFF. As DNA, the CDR3 is TGCGCCAGCAGCTTGGCCCTAAGGGGATCAAATGAAAAACTGTTTTTT. V and J are TRBV5-1 and TRBJ1-4, with D possibly matching TRBD1 (5 bases). CDR1 is SGHRS, CDR2 YFSETQ, per germline. V lost 0 bases and J 5 bases, leaving 14 bases between the germline ends. CDR3 length: 16 amino acids.